These 21 T cell receptor beta chains share one sample of origin, sequenced in a study of blood T cell repertoires in COVID-19. TCRdb keeps only in-frame clones here, not all; method: immunoSEQ multiplex PCR. The table shows a few hundred thousand clones, with nearly 90% occurring only once. Sequenced: peripheral blood. These receptor sequences come from a woman in her forties with COVID-19, enrolled during active disease.

V and J are TRBV28 and TRBJ1-1; D uncertain. Germline V gene lookup returns CDR1 MDHEN and CDR2 SYDVKM. V was cut by 8 bases and J by 7 bases, with 14 bases left in between. The CDR3 spans 12 residues. As DNA, the CDR3 is TGTGCCAGCCATCTTCCGCCGGGTGAAGCTTTCTTT. This sequence encodes CASHLPPGEAFF.

The J gene is TRBJ2-3, the V gene TRBV7-2, with D possibly TRBD1 on 5 matching bases. The germline V and J ends were trimmed by 3 bases and 4 bases, with 14 bases remaining between them. CDR1 is SGHTA and CDR2 is FQGNSA in the germline V gene. CDR3 length: 15 amino acids. CDR3 coding DNA: TGTGCCAGCAGCTTTCAGGGAAGTTTCGCAGATACGCAGTATTTT. Its translation: CASSFQGSFADTQYF.

The rearrangement links TRBV28 to TRBJ1-6; weak D call: TRBD1 (5 bases). Trimming took 6 bases from V and 7 from J, leaving 16 bases between them. CDR1 MDHEN and CDR2 SYDVKM come from the germline V gene. The CDR3 is made up of 15 amino acids. CDR3 sequence (DNA): TGTGCCAGCAGGCCCAATACAGGCGAAAATTCACCCCTCCACTTT. It yields the protein CASRPNTGENSPLHF.

This chain uses TRBV27 with TRBJ2-2; 13 bases match TRBD2. The CDR3 runs to 17 residues. Looked up from germline, CDR1 is MNHEY and CDR2 is SMNVEV (reference sequence). Trimming removed 8 bases from V and 6 bases from J; junction bases left unmatched: 12. The CDR3 sequence: CASVGLAGPVWSGELFF. CDR3 DNA: TGTGCCAGCGTGGGACTAGCGGGGCCGGTTTGGTCCGGGGAGCTGTTTTTT.

The V call is TRBV19, the J call TRBJ2-3, with 13 nucleotides matching TRBD2. Looked up from germline, CDR1 is LNHDA and CDR2 is SQIVND (reference sequence). This CDR3 contains 17 residues. The V and J ends lost 3 bases and 7 bases, in that order; junction bases with no gene match: 10. CDR3: CASSIVTSGGALNTQYF. The CDR3 nucleotides read TGTGCCAGTAGTATCGTTACTAGCGGGGGGGCGCTGAATACGCAGTATTTT.

This chain joins TRBV6-5 and TRBJ1-6; possible D gene TRBD1, 6 bases. Trimming took off 10 bases at V and 6 bases at J, with 10 bases between the two ends. Germline CDR1 and CDR2: MNHEY and SVGAGI. This CDR3 has 12 amino acids. CDR3 residues: CAIRTANSPLHF. The CDR3 nucleotides are TGTGCCATCAGGACAGCTAATTCACCCCTCCACTTT.

The V gene is TRBV5-4, the J gene TRBJ2-1; 9 nucleotides agree with TRBD2. This CDR3 is built from 17 residues. With V trimmed by 3 bases and J by 8 bases, 15 bases remained unmatched. The germline V gene has CDR1 SGHNT and CDR2 YYREEE (reference sequence). The CDR3 DNA reads TGTGCCAGCAGCTCGGTAGGTAGCGGGAGCCGTGGGGATGAGCAGTTCTTC. It is translated as CASSSVGSGSRGDEQFF.

The J gene is TRBJ2-1, the V gene TRBV7-3; 9 positions match TRBD2. Trimming removed 5 bases from V and 7 bases from J; junction bases left unmatched: 15. Germline CDR1 reads SGHTA; CDR2 reads FQGTGA. This CDR3 comprises 17 residues. The CDR3 here is CASSATTSGGRVNEQFF. CDR3 DNA sequence: TGTGCCAGCAGCGCCACGACTAGCGGAGGGAGGGTGAATGAGCAGTTCTTC.

This chain uses TRBV27 with TRBJ2-5; possible D gene TRBD1, 5 bases. With 0 bases removed from V and 4 bases from J, the gap between germline ends came to 9 bases. The CDR3 runs to 14 residues. Germline V gene data show CDR1 as MNHEY and CDR2 as SMNVEV (reference sequence). CDR3 loop: CASSLSGRGETQYF. CDR3 coding DNA: TGTGCCAGCAGTTTATCGGGAAGGGGAGAGACCCAGTACTTC.

This rearrangement joins TRBV27 to TRBJ2-5, with 9 bases lining up with TRBD2. The germline CDR1 and CDR2 sequences are MNHEY and SMNVEV (reference sequence). Trimming removed 3 bases from V and 4 bases from J; junction bases left unmatched: 9. This CDR3 is built from 16 residues. In DNA form, the CDR3 reads TGTGCCAGCAGTTTTTTAGCGGGGGCGAGGGCAGAGACCCAGTACTTC. This gives the protein CASSFLAGARAETQYF.

This chain's CDR3 is CASSPLITGGQYF. CDR3 nucleotides: TGTGCCAGCAGCCCCCTTATCACCGGGGGCCAGTACTTC. The chain has TRBV14 and TRBJ2-5; possibly TRBD2 for D (6 bases). V shed 4 bases and J shed 10 bases, with 16 bases lying between them. CDR3 length: 13 amino acids. Germline V gene data show CDR1 as SGHDN and CDR2 as FVKESK.

The chain links TRBV28 to TRBJ1-3, with D maybe TRBD1 (5 bases). Looked up from germline, CDR1 is MDHEN and CDR2 is SYDVKM. The V end lost 6 bases, the J end lost 4 bases, and 13 bases lay between the germline ends. The CDR3 runs to 14 residues. The CDR3: CASSSGGSGNTIYF. In DNA, the CDR3 is TGTGCCAGCAGCTCGGGGGGGTCCGGAAACACCATATATTTT. The full variable domain, rest sourced from reference TRBV28 and TRBJ1-3, is DVKVTQSSRYLVKRTGEKVFLECVQDMDHENMFWYRQDPGLGLRLIYFSYDVKMKEKGDIPEGYSVSREKKERFSLILESASTNQTSMYLCASSSGGSGNTIYFGEGSWLTVV.

This rearrangement joins TRBV5-1 to TRBJ2-1, with 9 positions matching TRBD2. Germline CDR1 reads SGHRS; CDR2 reads YFSETQ. This CDR3 contains 16 residues. J lost 2 bases, V lost 0 bases, and 3 bases had no gene match. For the CDR3, the DNA is TGCGCCAGCAGCTTGGGACTAGCGGATGCCTACAATGAGCAGTTCTTC. Protein sequence: CASSLGLADAYNEQFF.

This rearrangement joins TRBV29-1 to TRBJ1-2; 7 bases align to TRBD1. CDR1 and CDR2 from the germline V gene are SQVTM and ANQGSEA. The ends lost 6 bases at V and 4 bases at J; junction bases unmatched: 14. The CDR3 loop spans 15 amino acids. The CDR3 sequence is CSVTPHRGGGYGYTF. DNA for the CDR3: TGCAGCGTGACGCCTCACAGGGGCGGAGGCTATGGCTACACCTTC.

V is TRBV19 and J is TRBJ2-3, with 13 nucleotides matching TRBD2. Unmatched junction bases numbered 6, after V lost 4 bases and J lost 5 bases. The CDR3 has 16 residues. Looked up from germline, CDR1 is LNHDA and CDR2 is SQIVND (reference sequence). The chain's CDR3 is CASSTLAGGLEDTQYF. The CDR3 nucleotides read TGTGCCAGTAGTACACTAGCGGGAGGGTTGGAAGATACGCAGTATTTT.

The rearrangement uses TRBV5-1 and TRBJ2-6; D uncertain. The CDR3 runs 15 residues. Deletions cut 0 bases from V and 1 base from J, with 5 bases between. Germline assignment: CDR1 SGHRS and CDR2 YFSETQ. CDR3: CASSLGASGANVLTF. In DNA form, the CDR3 reads TGCGCCAGCAGCTTGGGGGCTTCTGGGGCCAACGTCCTGACTTTC. The complete variable domain, with remaining parts taken from reference TRBV5-1 and TRBJ2-6, reads KAGVTQTPRYLIKTRGQQVTLSCSPISGHRSVSWYQQTPGQGLQFLFEYFSETQRNKGNFPGRFSGRQFSNSRSEMNVSTLELGDSALYLCASSLGASGANVLTFGAGSRLTVL.

The rearrangement uses TRBV27 and TRBJ1-1, with D possibly TRBD1 on 5 matching bases. From germline, CDR1 is MNHEY and CDR2 SMNVEV (reference sequence). This CDR3 comprises 15 residues. Trimming took 1 base from V and 2 from J, leaving 11 bases between them. The CDR3 is CASSLWGGVNTEAFF. CDR3 coding DNA: TGTGCCAGCAGTTTATGGGGGGGGGTAAACACTGAAGCTTTCTTT.

This clone was seen only once. The chain uses TRBV7-6 and TRBJ2-1; the match to TRBD1 covers 7 bases. V dropped 5 bases and J dropped 3; count of bases not matched to a gene: 10. The CDR3 runs 16 residues. The germline CDR1 and CDR2 sequences are SGHVS and FNYEAQ. For the CDR3, the DNA is TGTGCCAGCAGCCCATTACAGGGGACGAGCTACAATGAGCAGTTCTTC. Translating gives CASSPLQGTSYNEQFF.

This sequence joins TRBV4-3 and TRBJ2-2, with TRBD2 matching 9 bases. Germline V CDR1 and CDR2: LGHNA, YSLEER. The CDR3 runs to 18 residues. Trimming removed 0 bases from V and 1 base from J; junction bases left unmatched: 6. Written as DNA, the CDR3 is TGCGCCAGCAGCCAAGAAAGACTAGCGGCGTTGAACACCGGGGAGCTGTTTTTT. Amino acids: CASSQERLAALNTGELFF.

This clone was picked up a small number of times. The chain uses TRBV6-2 or TRBV6-3 and TRBJ2-2, with 7 bases matching TRBD2. Germline V gene data show CDR1 as MNHEY and CDR2 as SVGEGT. The CDR3 runs to 13 residues. The J segment lost 6 bases and the V segment lost 5 bases, leaving 3 bases of the junction unmatched. CDR3 nucleotides: TGTGCCAGCAGTGCGGGGGAGGCCGGGGAGCTGTTTTTT. It translates to CASSAGEAGELFF.

This sequence joins TRBV3-1 (or the pseudogene TRBV3-2) and TRBJ2-7; 10 bases align to TRBD1. Losses at the gene ends were 4 bases for V and 2 bases for J; bases not matched to a gene: 5. The length of the CDR3 is 15 residues. The V gene's germline CDR1 is LGHDT and CDR2 YNNKEL (reference sequence). The DNA for the CDR3 is TGTGCCAGCAGCCGGGGGACAGGGGAACCCTACGAGCAGTACTTC. Translating gives CASSRGTGEPYEQYF.